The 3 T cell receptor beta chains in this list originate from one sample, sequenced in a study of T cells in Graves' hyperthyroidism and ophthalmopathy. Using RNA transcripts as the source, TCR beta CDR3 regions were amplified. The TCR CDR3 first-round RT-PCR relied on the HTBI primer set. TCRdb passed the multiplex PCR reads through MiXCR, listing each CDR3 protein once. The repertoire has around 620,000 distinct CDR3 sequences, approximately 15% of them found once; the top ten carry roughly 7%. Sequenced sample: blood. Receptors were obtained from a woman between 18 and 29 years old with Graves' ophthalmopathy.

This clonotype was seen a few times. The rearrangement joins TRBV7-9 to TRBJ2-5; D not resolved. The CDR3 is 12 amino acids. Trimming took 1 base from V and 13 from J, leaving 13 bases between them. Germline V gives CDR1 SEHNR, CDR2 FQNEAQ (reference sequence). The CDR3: CASSLGHRPSYF. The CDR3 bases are TGTGCCAGCAGCTTAGGGCATAGGCCCTCGTACTTC.

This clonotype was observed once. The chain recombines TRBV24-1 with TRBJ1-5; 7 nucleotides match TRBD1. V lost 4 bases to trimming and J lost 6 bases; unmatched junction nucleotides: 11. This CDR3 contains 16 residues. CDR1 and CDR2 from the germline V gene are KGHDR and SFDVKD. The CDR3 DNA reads TGTGCCACCAGTGACAAGGGACAGCAGCAAGGTCAGCCCCAGCATTTT. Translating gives CATSDKGQQQGQPQHF.

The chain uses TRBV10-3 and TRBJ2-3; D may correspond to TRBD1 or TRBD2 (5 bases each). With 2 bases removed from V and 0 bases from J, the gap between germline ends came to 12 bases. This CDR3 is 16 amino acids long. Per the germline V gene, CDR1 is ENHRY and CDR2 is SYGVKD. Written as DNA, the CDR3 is TGTGCCATCAGTGAGCGGGACCTCAAAAGCACAGATACGCAGTATTTT. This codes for CAISERDLKSTDTQYF.